The entry below gives a single TCR beta chain sequence along with its context. RNA in amounts of about 0.5 to 1 ug was reverse transcribed with random hexamers. Multiplex immunoSEQ PCR targeted 54 Vbeta and 13 Jbeta TCR beta segments. TCRdb reprocessed the immunoSEQ multiplex PCR reads via MiXCR and lists one record per CDR3 protein. The sample lists some 190,000 distinct CDR3 sequences; approximately 94% were seen once. This record belongs to a study of CD8 T cells in Susac syndrome. Background on the study: Among the Susac syndrome patients who underwent sequencing, about six had clinically active disease, while eight of them were in remission.

Germline assignment: CDR1 GTSNPN and CDR2 SVGIG (reference sequence). The CDR3 contains 11 residues. V was shortened by 8 bases and J by 2 bases, with 7 bases between the two germline ends. Through negative isolation, CD4+ and CD8+ T cells were obtained, while TEMRA cells were enriched using FACS. The sequence derives from a human donor with Susac syndrome. Sequencing was performed on CD4+ T cells from PBMCs. The chain employs TRBV30 and TRBJ2-1; D is ambiguous. The CDR3 nucleotides are TGTGCCCGAAGTACCTACAATGAGCAGTTCTTC. Translation: CARSTYNEQFF.